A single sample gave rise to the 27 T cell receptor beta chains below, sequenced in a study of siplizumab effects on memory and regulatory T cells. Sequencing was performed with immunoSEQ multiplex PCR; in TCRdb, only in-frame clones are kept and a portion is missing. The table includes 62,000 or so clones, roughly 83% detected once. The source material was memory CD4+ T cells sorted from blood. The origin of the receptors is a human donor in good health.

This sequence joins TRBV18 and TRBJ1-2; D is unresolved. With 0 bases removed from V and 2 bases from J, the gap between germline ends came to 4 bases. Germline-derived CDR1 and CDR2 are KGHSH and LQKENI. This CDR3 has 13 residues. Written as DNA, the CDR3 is TGTGCCAGCTCACCACCCCAAAACTATGGCTACACCTTC. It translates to CASSPPQNYGYTF.

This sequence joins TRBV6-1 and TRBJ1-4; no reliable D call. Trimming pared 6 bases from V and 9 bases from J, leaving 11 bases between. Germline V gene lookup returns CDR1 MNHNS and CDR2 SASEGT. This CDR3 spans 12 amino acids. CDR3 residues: CASRNTEKKLFF. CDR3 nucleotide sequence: TGTGCCAGCAGGAACACGGAGAAAAAACTGTTTTTT.

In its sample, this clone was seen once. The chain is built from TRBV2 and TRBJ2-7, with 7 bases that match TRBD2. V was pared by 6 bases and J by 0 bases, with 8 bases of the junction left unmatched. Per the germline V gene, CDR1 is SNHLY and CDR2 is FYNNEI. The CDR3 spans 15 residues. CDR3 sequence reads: CASRDHSGSSYEQYF. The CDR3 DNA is TGTGCCAGCAGGGACCATAGCGGGTCCTCCTACGAGCAGTACTTC.

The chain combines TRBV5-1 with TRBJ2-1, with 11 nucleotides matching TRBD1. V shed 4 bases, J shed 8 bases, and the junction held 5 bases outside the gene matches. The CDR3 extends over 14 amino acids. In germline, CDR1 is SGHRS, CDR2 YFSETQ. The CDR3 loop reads CASSPGTGGHEQFF. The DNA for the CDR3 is TGCGCCAGCAGCCCCGGGACAGGGGGACATGAGCAGTTCTTC.

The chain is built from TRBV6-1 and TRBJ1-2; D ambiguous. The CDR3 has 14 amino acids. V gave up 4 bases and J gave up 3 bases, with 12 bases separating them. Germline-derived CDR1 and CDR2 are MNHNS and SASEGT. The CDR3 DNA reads TGTGCCAGCAGTGGGTTAGGAGCCTACTATGGCTACACCTTC. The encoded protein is CASSGLGAYYGYTF.

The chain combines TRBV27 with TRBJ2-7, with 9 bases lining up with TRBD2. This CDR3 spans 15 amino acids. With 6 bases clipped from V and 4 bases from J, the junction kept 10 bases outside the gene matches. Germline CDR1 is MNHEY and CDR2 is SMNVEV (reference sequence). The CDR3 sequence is CASSASGTSKYEQYF. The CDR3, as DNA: TGTGCCAGCAGCGCATCCGGGACTAGCAAATACGAGCAGTACTTC.

The CDR3 loop is CASSLDAQSLDTQYF. The CDR3 DNA reads TGTGCCAGCAGCTTAGACGCCCAATCCCTAGATACGCAGTATTTT. The gene calls are TRBV7-2 and TRBJ2-3; D uncertain. The CDR3 extends over 15 amino acids. The germline gives CDR1 SGHTA, CDR2 FQGNSA. V dropped 1 base and J dropped 5 bases, with 13 bases sitting between them.

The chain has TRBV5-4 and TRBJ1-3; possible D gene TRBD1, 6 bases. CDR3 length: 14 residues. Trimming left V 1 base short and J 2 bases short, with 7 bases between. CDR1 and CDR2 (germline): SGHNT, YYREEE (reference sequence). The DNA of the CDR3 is TGTGCCAGCAGCTTGACAGGGACTGGAAACACCATATATTTT. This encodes CASSLTGTGNTIYF. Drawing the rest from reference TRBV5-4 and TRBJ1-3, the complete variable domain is ETGVTQSPTHLIKTRGQQVTLRCSSQSGHNTVSWYQQALGQGPQFIFQYYREEENGRGNFPPRFSGLQFPNYSSELNVNALELDDSALYLCASSLTGTGNTIYFGEGSWLTVV.

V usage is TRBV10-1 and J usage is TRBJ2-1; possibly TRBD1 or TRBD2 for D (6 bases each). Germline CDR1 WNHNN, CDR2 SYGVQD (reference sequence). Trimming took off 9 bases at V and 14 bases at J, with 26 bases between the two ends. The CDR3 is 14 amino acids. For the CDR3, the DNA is TGCGCCAGTACGCCCGGGGGCTCCCCTAGCAGGGAGTTCTTC. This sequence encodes CASTPGGSPSREFF.

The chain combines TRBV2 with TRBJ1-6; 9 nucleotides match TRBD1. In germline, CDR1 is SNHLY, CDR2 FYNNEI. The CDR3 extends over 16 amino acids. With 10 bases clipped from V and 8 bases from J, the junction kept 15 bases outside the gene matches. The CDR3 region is CAILSSDRGFYSPLHF. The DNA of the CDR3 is TGTGCCATTCTTAGTTCCGACAGGGGGTTTTATTCACCCCTCCACTTT.

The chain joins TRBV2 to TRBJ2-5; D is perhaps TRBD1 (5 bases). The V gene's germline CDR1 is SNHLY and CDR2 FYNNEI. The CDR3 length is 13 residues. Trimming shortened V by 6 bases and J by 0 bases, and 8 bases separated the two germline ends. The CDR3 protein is CASRQGYQETQYF. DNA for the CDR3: TGTGCCAGCAGGCAGGGATACCAAGAGACCCAGTACTTC.

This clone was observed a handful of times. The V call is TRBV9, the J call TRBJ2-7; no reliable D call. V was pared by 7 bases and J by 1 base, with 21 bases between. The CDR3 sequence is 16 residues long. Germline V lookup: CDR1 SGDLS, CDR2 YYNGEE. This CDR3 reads CASRSSRQTRSYEQYF. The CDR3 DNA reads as TGTGCCAGCCGCTCCTCGAGGCAGACAAGATCCTACGAGCAGTACTTC. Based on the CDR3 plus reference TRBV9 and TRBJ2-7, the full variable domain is DSGVTQTPKHLITATGQRVTLRCSPRSGDLSVYWYQQSLDQGLQFLIQYYNGEERAKGNILERFSAQQFPDLHSELNLSSLELGDSALYFCASRSSRQTRSYEQYFGPGTRLTVT.

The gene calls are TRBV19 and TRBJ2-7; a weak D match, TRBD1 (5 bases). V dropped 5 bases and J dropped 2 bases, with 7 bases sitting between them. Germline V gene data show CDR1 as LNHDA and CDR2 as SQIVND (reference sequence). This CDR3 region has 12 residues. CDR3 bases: TGTGCCAGTAGTGACAGAGCCTACGAGCAGTACTTC. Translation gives CASSDRAYEQYF.

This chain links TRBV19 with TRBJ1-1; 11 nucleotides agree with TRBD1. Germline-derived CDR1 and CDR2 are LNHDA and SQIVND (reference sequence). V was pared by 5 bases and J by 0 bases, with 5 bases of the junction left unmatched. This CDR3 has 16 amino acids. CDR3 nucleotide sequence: TGTGCCAGTAGTTGGGACAGGGGGAGGATGAACACTGAAGCTTTCTTT. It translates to CASSWDRGRMNTEAFF.

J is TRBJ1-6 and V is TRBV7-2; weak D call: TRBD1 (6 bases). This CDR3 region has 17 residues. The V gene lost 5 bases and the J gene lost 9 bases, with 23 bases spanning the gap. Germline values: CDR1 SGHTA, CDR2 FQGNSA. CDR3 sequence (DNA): TGTGCCAGCAGCCCGGGCGGGACACCACTAGCGGGTTCACCCCTCCACTTT. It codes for CASSPGGTPLAGSPLHF.

CDR3 nucleotides: TGTGCCAGCAAAGTAGCGTCGGGATTTGCTAATGAAAAACTGTTTTTT. Protein sequence: CASKVASGFANEKLFF. The chain carries TRBV2 and TRBJ1-4, with D unclear. This CDR3 contains 16 residues. Germline values: CDR1 SNHLY, CDR2 FYNNEI. V was cut by 7 bases and J by 3 bases, with 18 bases left in between.

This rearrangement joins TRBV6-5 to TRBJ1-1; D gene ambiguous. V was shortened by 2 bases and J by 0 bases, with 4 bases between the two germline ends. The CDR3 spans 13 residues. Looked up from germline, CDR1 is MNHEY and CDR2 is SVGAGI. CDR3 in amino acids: CASSYRVNTEAFF. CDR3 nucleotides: TGTGCCAGCAGTTACAGGGTGAACACTGAAGCTTTCTTT.

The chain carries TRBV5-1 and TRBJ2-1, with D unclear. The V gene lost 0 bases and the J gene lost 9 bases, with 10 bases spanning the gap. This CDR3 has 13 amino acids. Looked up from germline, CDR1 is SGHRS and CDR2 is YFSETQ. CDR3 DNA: TGCGCCAGCAGCTTGGAAGGAACCAGTGAGCAGTTCTTC. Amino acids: CASSLEGTSEQFF.

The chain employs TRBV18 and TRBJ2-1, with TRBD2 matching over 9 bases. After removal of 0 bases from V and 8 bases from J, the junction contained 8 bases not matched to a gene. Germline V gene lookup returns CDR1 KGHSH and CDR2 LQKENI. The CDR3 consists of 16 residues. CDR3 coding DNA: TGTGCCAGCTCACCACCTAGCGGGAGTTACTGGGATGAGCAGTTCTTC. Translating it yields CASSPPSGSYWDEQFF.

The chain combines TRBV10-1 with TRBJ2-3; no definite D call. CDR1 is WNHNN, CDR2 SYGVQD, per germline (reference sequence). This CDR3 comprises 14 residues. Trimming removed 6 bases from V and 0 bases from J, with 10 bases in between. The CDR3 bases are TGCGCCAGCAGCGGGCCGACTAGCACAGATACGCAGTATTTT. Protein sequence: CASSGPTSTDTQYF.

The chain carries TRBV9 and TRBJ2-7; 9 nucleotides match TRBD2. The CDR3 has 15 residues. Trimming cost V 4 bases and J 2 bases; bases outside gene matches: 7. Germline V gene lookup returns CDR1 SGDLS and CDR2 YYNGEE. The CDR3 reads CASSLGLADTYEQYF. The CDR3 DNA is TGTGCCAGCAGCCTGGGACTAGCCGATACCTACGAGCAGTACTTC.

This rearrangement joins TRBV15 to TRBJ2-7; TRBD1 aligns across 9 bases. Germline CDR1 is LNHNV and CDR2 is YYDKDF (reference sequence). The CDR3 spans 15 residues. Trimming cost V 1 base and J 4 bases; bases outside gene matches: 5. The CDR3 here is CATSRAGQGSYEQYF. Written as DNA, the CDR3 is TGTGCCACCAGCAGAGCTGGACAGGGGTCGTACGAGCAGTACTTC.

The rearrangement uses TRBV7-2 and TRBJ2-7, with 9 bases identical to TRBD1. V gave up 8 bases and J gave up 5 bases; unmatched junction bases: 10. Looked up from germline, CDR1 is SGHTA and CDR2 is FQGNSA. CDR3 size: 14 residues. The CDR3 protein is CASGYGDRANEQYF. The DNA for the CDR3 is TGTGCCAGCGGTTACGGGGACAGGGCTAACGAGCAGTACTTC.

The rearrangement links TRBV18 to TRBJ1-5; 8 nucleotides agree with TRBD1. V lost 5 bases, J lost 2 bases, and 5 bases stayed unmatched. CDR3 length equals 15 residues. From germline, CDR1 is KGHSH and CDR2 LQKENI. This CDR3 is CASSSGQGGNQPQHF. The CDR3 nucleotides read TGTGCCAGCTCATCAGGACAGGGAGGCAATCAGCCCCAGCATTTT.

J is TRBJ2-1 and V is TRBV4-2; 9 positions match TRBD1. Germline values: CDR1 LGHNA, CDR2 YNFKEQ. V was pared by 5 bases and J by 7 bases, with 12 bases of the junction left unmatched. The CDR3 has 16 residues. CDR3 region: CASSYHLGQGINEQFF. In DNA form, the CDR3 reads TGTGCCAGCAGCTACCACCTGGGACAGGGAATTAATGAGCAGTTCTTC.

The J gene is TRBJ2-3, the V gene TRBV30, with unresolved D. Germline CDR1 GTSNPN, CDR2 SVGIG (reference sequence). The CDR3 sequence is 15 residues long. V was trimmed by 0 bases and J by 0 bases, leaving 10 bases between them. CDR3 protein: CAWSVRSSSTDTQYF. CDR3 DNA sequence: TGTGCCTGGAGTGTACGTAGCAGTAGCACAGATACGCAGTATTTT.

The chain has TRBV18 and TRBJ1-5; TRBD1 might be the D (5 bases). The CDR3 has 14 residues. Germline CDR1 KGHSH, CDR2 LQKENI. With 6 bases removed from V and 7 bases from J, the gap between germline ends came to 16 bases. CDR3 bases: TGTGCCAGCTCGACAGCGGAGTTAGGCCAGCCCCAGCATTTT. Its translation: CASSTAELGQPQHF.